This note documents a single T cell receptor (beta chain) sequence. This record belongs to a study of cytomegalovirus exposure and HLA in healthy donors. Trimming shortened V by 5 bases and J by 0 bases, and 7 bases separated the two germline ends. The CDR3 sequence is 13 residues long. CDR1 SQVTM and CDR2 ANQGSEA come from the germline V gene. The method was immunoSEQ multiplex PCR; TCRdb's version includes in-frame clones alone and lacks a portion of them. The sample records over 100,000 clones, about nine tenths being singletons. The sequenced material came from PBMCs. This TCR came from a man younger than 40 in good health and CMV-seronegative. This rearrangement joins TRBV29-1 to TRBJ2-2; D is undetermined. CDR3 bases: TGCAGCGTTACCGACTCGAACACCGGGGAGCTGTTTTTT. It specifies CSVTDSNTGELFF.